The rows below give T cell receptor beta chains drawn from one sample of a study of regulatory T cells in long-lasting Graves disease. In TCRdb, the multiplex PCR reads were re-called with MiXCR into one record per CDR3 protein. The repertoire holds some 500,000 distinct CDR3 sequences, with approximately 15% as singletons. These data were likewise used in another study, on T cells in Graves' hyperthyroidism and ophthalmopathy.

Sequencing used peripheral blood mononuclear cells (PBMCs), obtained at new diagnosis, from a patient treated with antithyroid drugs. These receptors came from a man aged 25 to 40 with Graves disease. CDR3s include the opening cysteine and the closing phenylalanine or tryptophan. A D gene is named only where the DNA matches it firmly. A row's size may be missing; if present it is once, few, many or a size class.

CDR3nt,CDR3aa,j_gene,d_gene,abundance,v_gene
TGCAGTGCTAGAGTGGCCCCGAGCTCCTACGAGCAGTACTTC,CSARVAPSSYEQYF,TRBJ2-7,-,-,TRBV20-1
TGTGCCATCAGTGATAATCGCGGTCTAGCGGTCTCCTACAATGAGCAGTTCTTC,CAISDNRGLAVSYNEQFF,TRBJ2-1,TRBD2,many,TRBV10-3
TGTGCCAGCAGCTTGGGATTGCGGGGGCTCAATCAGCCCCAGCATTTT,CASSLGLRGLNQPQHF,TRBJ1-5,-,few,TRBV5-5
TGCAGCGCAGAGGACGGAGCAACAGATACGCAGTATTTT,CSAEDGATDTQYF,TRBJ2-3,-,many,TRBV29-1
TGTGCCTGGAGTGTGGAGCCAGCCGATACGCAGTATTTT,CAWSVEPADTQYF,TRBJ2-3,-,many,TRBV30
TGCAGTGCTGGCCTTATGAACACTGAAGCTTTCTTT,CSAGLMNTEAFF,TRBJ1-1,-,few,TRBV20-1
TGCAGTGCTATGCCCTTACCCGGGACTAGCGGGACCTCTGGGGCCAACGTCCTGACTTTC,CSAMPLPGTSGTSGANVLTF,TRBJ2-6,TRBD2,few,TRBV20-1
TGTGCCAGCAGCTTAGATGCCCGTGCGGGCGCGGCGCAGTATTTT,CASSLDARAGAAQYF,TRBJ2-3,-,many,TRBV11-2
TGTGCCAGCAGTTACCGGACAGACTACGAGCAGTACTTC,CASSYRTDYEQYF,TRBJ2-7,-,-,TRBV27
TGTGCCACCAGCAGAGAGGACAGCTACATGAAAAACATTCAGTACTTC,CATSREDSYMKNIQYF,TRBJ2-4,-,-,TRBV15
TGCAGTGCTAGGACAGGGGATGGCACAGATACGCAGTATTTT,CSARTGDGTDTQYF,TRBJ2-3,TRBD1,many,TRBV20-1
TGCGCCAGCAGCTTGGTGACAGTCGGAGATGGCTACACCTTC,CASSLVTVGDGYTF,TRBJ1-2,-,many,TRBV5-1
TGTGCCAGCAGCCAACGACAGGTCAGAAATGAAAAACTGTTTTTT,CASSQRQVRNEKLFF,TRBJ1-4,-,-,TRBV5-6
TGTGCCAGCAGCTTAGGCCTCAGGGCTGGAAACACCATATATTTT,CASSLGLRAGNTIYF,TRBJ1-3,-,many,TRBV13
TGCGCCAGCAGACCGTCCCGGGGGACGCGTGGGGACACCATATATTTT,CASRPSRGTRGDTIYF,TRBJ1-3,-,few,TRBV4-1
TGTGCCAGCAGCCCCGGCGCTGTCCCCCCGGGGGACGAGCAGTACTTC,CASSPGAVPPGDEQYF,TRBJ2-7,-,many,TRBV6-1
TGCAGTGCCCTAGGGGTCTCATTCCGCTCTGGAAACACCATATATTTT,CSALGVSFRSGNTIYF,TRBJ1-3,-,many,TRBV20-1
TGTGCCAGCAGCGGATCCGGGACAGGGATCGAAAAACTGTTTTTT,CASSGSGTGIEKLFF,TRBJ1-4,TRBD1,-,TRBV9
TGCAGTGCTACTACAGGGTCGGTCTATGGCTACACCTTC,CSATTGSVYGYTF,TRBJ1-2,-,-,TRBV20-1
TGTGCCAGCAGTGACGTCCCCCCAAACACCGGGGAGCTGTTTTTT,CASSDVPPNTGELFF,TRBJ2-2,-,many,TRBV2
TGTGCCAGCAGCGGGCAAGCGGCCGACGAGCAGTACTTC,CASSGQAADEQYF,TRBJ2-7,-,-,TRBV5-6
TGTGCCACAGGGACACTTACCTACGAGCAGTACTTC,CATGTLTYEQYF,TRBJ2-7,-,many,TRBV2
TGTGCCAGCAGTCGTTCACAGGTGGCCAAAAACATTCAGTACTTC,CASSRSQVAKNIQYF,TRBJ2-4,-,many,TRBV28
TGTGCCAGTAGTTCCCGACGGGGGGGAAGCTCCTACAATGAGCAGTTCTTC,CASSSRRGGSSYNEQFF,TRBJ2-1,TRBD2,many,TRBV19
TGTGCCAGCAGTCCCCGGGACAGGGTCCACGAGCAGTACTTC,CASSPRDRVHEQYF,TRBJ2-7,TRBD1,many,TRBV27
TGTGCCAGCACTCCATCTGGGGCATATAGCAATCAGCCCCAGCATTTT,CASTPSGAYSNQPQHF,TRBJ1-5,-,many,TRBV5-6
TGTGCCAGCGACGGGGATGGGGAGACCCAGTACTTC,CASDGDGETQYF,TRBJ2-5,-,many,TRBV2
TGTGCCATCAGACCCGGGACGGGAGAAGAGACCCAGTACTTC,CAIRPGTGEETQYF,TRBJ2-5,-,many,TRBV10-3
TGTGCCAGCACCCTAGGGGCTTTGAACACCGGGGAGCTGTTTTTT,CASTLGALNTGELFF,TRBJ2-2,-,-,TRBV12-3/TRBV12-4
TGCAGTGCTCATAGCGGGAGGGCCGTAGATACGCAGTATTTT,CSAHSGRAVDTQYF,TRBJ2-3,TRBD2,few,TRBV20-1
TGTGCCAGCAGTCAACTGACTGATCCCAATGAGCAGTTCTTC,CASSQLTDPNEQFF,TRBJ2-1,-,many,TRBV12-3/TRBV12-4
TGCGCCAGCAGCCAAGAAAGAAGTCGGACAGGTACACCCTCGGTGGCAGATACGCAGTATTTT,CASSQERSRTGTPSVADTQYF,TRBJ2-3,TRBD1,-,TRBV4-1
TGCGCCAGCACCCAGCTATACGGGGGAATTGAGACCCAGTACTTC,CASTQLYGGIETQYF,TRBJ2-5,-,few,TRBV5-1
TGTGCCACCAGTGATAGTGGGTCGAGGGGAGCTAACTATGGCTACACCTTC,CATSDSGSRGANYGYTF,TRBJ1-2,-,-,TRBV24-1
TGTGCCATCAGTGACCCCAGACAGGGGTCACCCCTCCACTTT,CAISDPRQGSPLHF,TRBJ1-6,TRBD1,-,TRBV10-3
TGTGCCAGCAGTTTGGGGACTAGTATATGGGAAGAGACCCAGTACTTC,CASSLGTSIWEETQYF,TRBJ2-5,TRBD2,many,TRBV12-3/TRBV12-4
TGTGCCAGCAGCCCCTCCTTCTCCCAGCCCCAGCATTTT,CASSPSFSQPQHF,TRBJ1-5,-,-,TRBV7-2
TGCAGTGCTAGAAAGACAGGGGGCGGGTACACTGAAGCTTTCTTT,CSARKTGGGYTEAFF,TRBJ1-1,TRBD1,many,TRBV20-1
TGTGCCAGCACCCTATGGACGACCAAACCCTACGAGCAGTACTTC,CASTLWTTKPYEQYF,TRBJ2-7,-,many,TRBV7-9
TGTGCCAGCAGCTTGAGAGGGGGAGGCTCACCCCTCCACTTT,CASSLRGGGSPLHF,TRBJ1-6,-,few,TRBV7-3
TGTGCCAGCAGTCCCCTGGGACTAGCGGGAGTAATTGAGGAGCAGTACTTC,CASSPLGLAGVIEEQYF,TRBJ2-7,TRBD2,many,TRBV27
TGCAGTGCTGGGGGAGCCCACACAGATACGCAGTATTTT,CSAGGAHTDTQYF,TRBJ2-3,-,many,TRBV20-1
TGCGCCAGCAGCTTCCAGGGGGCGAAGAACACTGAAGCTTTCTTT,CASSFQGAKNTEAFF,TRBJ1-1,TRBD1,few,TRBV5-1